This TCR beta chain was profiled in a study of cytomegalovirus exposure and HLA in healthy donors. Germline CDR1 and CDR2: SGHAT and FQNNGV. The V segment lost 7 bases and the J segment 6 bases; nucleotides outside the gene matches: 11. The CDR3 consists of 14 residues. The PCR used 60 Vbeta and 13 Jbeta primers. Authors' processing steps: Per a later analysis, the number of unique TCR beta chains was roughly 80 million, of which 8.5 million to 11 million were shared. Some clones are missing from TCRdb's copy, which holds only in-frame ones; the method was immunoSEQ multiplex PCR. The V and J calls and clone size come from that table; D and trimming were worked out from the DNA. The repertoire includes about 82,000 clones, over 9.5% of them detected once, and approximately 24% sits in the top ten. In its sample, this clone was seen a few times. Its antigen is undetermined. Broader study findings: It was shown in a later analysis that HLA-associated TCR beta chains were more clonally expanded than other, equally common chains. There were some V segments, including TRBV6-2 and TRBV6-3, excluded as indistinguishable.

The clonotype comes from a man aged 55 to 70 in good health and CMV-seropositive. The V gene is TRBV11-2, the J gene TRBJ1-1; TRBD1 agrees at 7 bases. Sequenced: PBMCs. The CDR3 coding sequence is TGTGCCAGCACCTGGGGGGACAGAGCCCCTGAAGCTTTCTTT. Protein product: CASTWGDRAPEAFF.